The TCR beta chain described here comes from a study of T cells after posttransplantation cyclophosphamide. Study-level points and caveats: Recipient CMV seropositivity and CMV reactivation strongly tracked TRB clonality. Later post-transplant blood repertoires were often dominated by donor CD8+ memory clones. Skin or GI-infiltrating T cells shared few TRB sequences with blood.

Libraries were prepared by immunoSEQ multiplex PCR; TCRdb keeps only in-frame clonotypes and omits some of them. The table includes 31,000 or so clones, about 89% detected once. Points on this clone: The antigen remains undetermined.

The naive gate required viable CD3+CD4+ or CD3+CD8+ cells with CCR7+CD45RA+CD45RO-CD95-CD27+CD28+ phenotype. The related graft donor's blood sample was taken on the day of bone marrow donation. This CDR3 comprises 20 residues. The germline V gene encodes CDR1 LNHDA and CDR2 SQIVND (reference sequence). With V trimmed by 4 bases and J by 1 base, 21 bases remained unmatched. The V and J genes are TRBV19 and TRBJ2-5, with 7 bases lining up with TRBD2. The receptor comes from a woman aged 60 to 75 in good health, CMV-negative, and a related stem cell transplant donor. The sample comprised naive CD4+ T cells sorted from PBMCs. CDR3 residues: CASSTTRKVLAGAVQETQYF. CDR3 nucleotides: TGTGCCAGTAGTACCACTAGGAAAGTCTTGGCGGGAGCCGTCCAAGAGACCCAGTACTTC.